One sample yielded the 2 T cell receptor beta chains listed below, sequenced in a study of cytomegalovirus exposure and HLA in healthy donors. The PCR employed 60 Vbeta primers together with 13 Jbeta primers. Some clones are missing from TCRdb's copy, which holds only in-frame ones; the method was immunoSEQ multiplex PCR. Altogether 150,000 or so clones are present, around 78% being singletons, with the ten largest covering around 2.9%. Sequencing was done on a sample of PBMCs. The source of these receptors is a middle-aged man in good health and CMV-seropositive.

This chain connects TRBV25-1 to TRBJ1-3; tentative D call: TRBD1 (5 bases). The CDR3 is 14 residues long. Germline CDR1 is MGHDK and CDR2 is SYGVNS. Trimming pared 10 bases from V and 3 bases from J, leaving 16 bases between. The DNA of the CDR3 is TGTGCCACCTCGGGACTTTCGTATGGAAACACCATATATTTT. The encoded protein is CATSGLSYGNTIYF.

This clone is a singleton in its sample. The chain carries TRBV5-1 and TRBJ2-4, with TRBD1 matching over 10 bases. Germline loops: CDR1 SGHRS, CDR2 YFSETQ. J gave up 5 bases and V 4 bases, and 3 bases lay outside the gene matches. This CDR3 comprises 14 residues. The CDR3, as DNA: TGCGCCAGCAGCCCCGGGACAGGGGAAAACATTCAGTACTTC. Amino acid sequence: CASSPGTGENIQYF.